Listed below are T cell receptor beta chains from one sample, sequenced in a study of T cells in Graves' hyperthyroidism and ophthalmopathy. MiXCR, run by TCRdb on the multiplex PCR reads, gives a single entry per CDR3 protein. In the table there are 600,000 or so distinct CDR3 sequences, 15% to 20% of which are singletons. The sample consisted of blood. The origin of the receptors is a woman in her 30s with Graves' hyperthyroidism. Each CDR3 is given with its conserved first and last residue. The D gene is left open where the match is weak. Expanded clones get a size class; other rows say once, few or many, or leave the size out.

cdr3_length,clone_size,j_call,v_call,d_call,cdr3_nt,cdr3_aa
17,.,TRBJ2-1,TRBV28,TRBD2,TGTGCCAGCAGTTCCGGGGGAGCGGGAGGAGGTCAGGGTGAGCAGTTCTTC,CASSSGGAGGGQGEQFF
13,few,TRBJ1-2,TRBV5-1,.,TGCGCCAGCAGCGCACCCAACGACTATGGCTACACCTTC,CASSAPNDYGYTF
16,few,TRBJ2-2,TRBV5-1,.,TGCGCCAGCAGCTTGAGGAGGGGAATGAACACCGGGGAGCTGTTTTTT,CASSLRRGMNTGELFF
17,many,TRBJ2-3,TRBV11-2,TRBD1,TGTGCCAGCAGCTACTCCACCGGGACAGGGGACACAGATACGCAGTATTTT,CASSYSTGTGDTDTQYF
11,.,TRBJ1-4,TRBV25-1,.,TGTGCCAGCAGTGAATTGGGAAAACTGTTTTTT,CASSELGKLFF
15,many,TRBJ2-2,TRBV11-2,.,TGTGCCAGCAGCTTAATTCAGGGGCACACCGGGGAGCTGTTTTTT,CASSLIQGHTGELFF
13,.,TRBJ2-3,TRBV30,TRBD2,TGTGTCCGCGAGGGGCTAGCGGGAGATACGCAGTATTTT,CVREGLAGDTQYF
19,.,TRBJ2-1,TRBV11-3,TRBD1,TGTGCCAGCAGCTTAGTGGGGCAGGGGGCGCGACTGGCCTACAATGAGCAGTTCTTC,CASSLVGQGARLAYNEQFF
13,few,TRBJ1-1,TRBV20-1,.,TGCAGTGCTAAGGACAGATTGAACACTGAAGCTTTCTTT,CSAKDRLNTEAFF
16,.,TRBJ2-6,TRBV4-1,TRBD1,TGCGCCAGCAGCCAAGCGACAGGGAGAGGGGCCAACGTCCTGACTTTC,CASSQATGRGANVLTF
13,few,TRBJ1-4,TRBV7-2,.,TGTGCCAGCCGGCGACGGTCGAATGAAAAACTGTTTTTT,CASRRRSNEKLFF
15,.,TRBJ2-5,TRBV11-2,.,TGTGCCAGCAGCTCAACTCCCTTAAGGGGAGAGACCCAGTACTTC,CASSSTPLRGETQYF
14,.,TRBJ1-6,TRBV6-1,.,TGCGCCAGCAGTGAGGAGGGGCGCGGGTCACCCCTCCACTTT,CASSEEGRGSPLHF
15,.,TRBJ2-1,TRBV7-9,TRBD2,TGTGCCAGCAGCTTACCGGCGGGAGACGCCCATGAGCAGTTCTTC,CASSLPAGDAHEQFF
19,many,TRBJ2-2,TRBV28,TRBD2,TGTGCCAGCAGTATGATGACTAGCGGGAGGTCACTATTAACCGGGGAGCTGTTTTTT,CASSMMTSGRSLLTGELFF
14,many,TRBJ2-7,TRBV20-1,.,TGCAGTGCTAGAGATCGACAGAATTTCTACGAGCAGTACTTC,CSARDRQNFYEQYF
12,.,TRBJ2-2,TRBV20-1,.,TGCAGTGCCCAGTTTTACACCGGGGAGCTGTTTTTT,CSAQFYTGELFF
14,many,TRBJ2-3,TRBV11-2,TRBD2,TGTGCCAGCAGCCCGCGGACTAGCGGGAAGTCGCAGTATTTT,CASSPRTSGKSQYF
17,few,TRBJ1-1,TRBV5-1,TRBD1,TGCGCCAGCAGCTCAAAATTAACCGGGACAGAAAACACTGAAGCTTTCTTT,CASSSKLTGTENTEAFF